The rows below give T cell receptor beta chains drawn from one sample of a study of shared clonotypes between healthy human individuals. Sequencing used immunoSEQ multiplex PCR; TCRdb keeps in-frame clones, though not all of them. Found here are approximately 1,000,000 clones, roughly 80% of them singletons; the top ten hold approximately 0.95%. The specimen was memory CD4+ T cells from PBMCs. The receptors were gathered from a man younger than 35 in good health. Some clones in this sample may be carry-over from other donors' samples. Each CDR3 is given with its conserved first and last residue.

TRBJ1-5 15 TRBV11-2 CASSSRGLSDQPQHF
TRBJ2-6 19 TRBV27 CASSLSWRDTFSGANVLTF
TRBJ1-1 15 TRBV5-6 CASSLRSAGYTEAFF
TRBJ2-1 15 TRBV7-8 CASSFGTLIYNEQFF
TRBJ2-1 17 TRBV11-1 CASSSGVAASSYNEQFF
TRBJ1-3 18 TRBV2 CASRAKGAGLGSGNTIYF
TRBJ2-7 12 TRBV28 CASSPPAYEQYF
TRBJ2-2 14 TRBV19 CASRAKTNTGELFF
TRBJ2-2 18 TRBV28 CASRRLLLKRSDTGELFF
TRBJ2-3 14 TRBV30 CAYRTGGYTDTQYF
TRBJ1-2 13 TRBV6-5 CASRTGGGYGYTF
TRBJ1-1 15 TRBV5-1 CASSQTGLRNTEAFF
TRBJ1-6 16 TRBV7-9 CASSPLGDTVNSPLHF
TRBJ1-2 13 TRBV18 CASSPTGNYGYTF
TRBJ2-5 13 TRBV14 CASSPDPEETQYF
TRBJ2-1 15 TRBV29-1 CSAGGGLSSYNEQFF
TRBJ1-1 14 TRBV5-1 CASSLVSGTGEAFF
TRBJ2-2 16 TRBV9 CASSVDSGRGTGELFF
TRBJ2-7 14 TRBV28 CASSLGGMAYEQYF
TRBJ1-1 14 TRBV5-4 CASSLGVQGTEAFF
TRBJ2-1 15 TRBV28 CASSLPTGGYNEQFF
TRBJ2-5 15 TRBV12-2 CASRPNGLAQETQYF